A selection of T cell receptor beta chains follows, all from one sample in a study of CD8 T cells in ankylosing spondylitis. One entry per CDR3 protein results from TCRdb running MiXCR on the 5' RACE reads. The top ten clones hold just over 1% of a sample with fewer than 450,000 distinct CDR3 sequences, roughly 18% of them seen once. Sequencing was performed on blood, either unsorted or a sorted T cell fraction (not recorded which). These receptors were taken from a male donor with ankylosing spondylitis. CDR3s leave out the opening cysteine and the closing phenylalanine or tryptophan. The order of the fields is V gene, J gene, clone size, CDR3 protein. Some rows mark clone size as missing; the rest say once, few, many or name a class of expanded clone.

v_call: TRBV9; j_call: TRBJ1-5; clone_size: few; cdr3_aa: ASSEVPAAQPQH
v_call: TRBV5-5; j_call: TRBJ2-7; clone_size: NA; cdr3_aa: ASSLWPSGSIVYEQY
v_call: TRBV12-3/TRBV12-4; j_call: TRBJ2-3; clone_size: few; cdr3_aa: ASSHAGYRPDTQY
v_call: TRBV7-9; j_call: TRBJ2-5; clone_size: NA; cdr3_aa: ASSPTGTGLTQY
v_call: TRBV5-1; j_call: TRBJ1-2; clone_size: NA; cdr3_aa: ASSVNFPGRDSNYGYT
v_call: TRBV6-1; j_call: TRBJ1-5; clone_size: few; cdr3_aa: ASSLQQASNQPQH
v_call: TRBV6-1; j_call: TRBJ2-1; clone_size: few; cdr3_aa: ASRGSGRARNEQF
v_call: TRBV12-3/TRBV12-4; j_call: TRBJ1-2; clone_size: many; cdr3_aa: ASSISQGRGYT
v_call: TRBV6-5; j_call: TRBJ1-3; clone_size: NA; cdr3_aa: ASSRGNTIY
v_call: TRBV28; j_call: TRBJ1-5; clone_size: few; cdr3_aa: ASTSGPGYQPQH
v_call: TRBV7-2; j_call: TRBJ2-2; clone_size: once; cdr3_aa: ASSSLTSGINTGELF
v_call: TRBV20-1; j_call: TRBJ1-2; clone_size: NA; cdr3_aa: SAPPTGRYGYT
v_call: TRBV7-2; j_call: TRBJ2-1; clone_size: NA; cdr3_aa: ASSLLGETYNEQF
v_call: TRBV5-1; j_call: TRBJ2-1; clone_size: NA; cdr3_aa: ASSSGRGALNEQF
v_call: TRBV5-1; j_call: TRBJ2-1; clone_size: NA; cdr3_aa: ASVNREAGDEQF
v_call: TRBV7-2; j_call: TRBJ1-1; clone_size: few; cdr3_aa: ASSLLRSQSNTEAF
v_call: TRBV20-1; j_call: TRBJ1-3; clone_size: NA; cdr3_aa: SARAGSGAGNTIY
v_call: TRBV11-2; j_call: TRBJ2-4; clone_size: NA; cdr3_aa: ASSNRGLAKNIQY
v_call: TRBV5-1; j_call: TRBJ2-3; clone_size: few; cdr3_aa: ASSPNLAGARTDTQY
v_call: TRBV7-9; j_call: TRBJ2-7; clone_size: many; cdr3_aa: ASSPRKQIHEQY
v_call: TRBV30; j_call: TRBJ2-1; clone_size: NA; cdr3_aa: AWRASGNRQF
v_call: TRBV11-3; j_call: TRBJ2-1; clone_size: few; cdr3_aa: ASSLDSRPSNEQF
v_call: TRBV4-3; j_call: TRBJ2-2; clone_size: many; cdr3_aa: ASRKQGNYFTGELF
v_call: TRBV20-1; j_call: TRBJ1-5; clone_size: NA; cdr3_aa: SARAPGGAGQPQH
v_call: TRBV5-1; j_call: TRBJ1-1; clone_size: NA; cdr3_aa: ASSGGHYMGTEAF
v_call: TRBV12-3/TRBV12-4; j_call: TRBJ1-6; clone_size: many; cdr3_aa: ASSSQGSGGNSPLH
v_call: TRBV18; j_call: TRBJ2-1; clone_size: few; cdr3_aa: ASSLPRTATNEQF
v_call: TRBV9; j_call: TRBJ2-7; clone_size: few; cdr3_aa: ASSVAQGVTYEQY
v_call: TRBV29-1; j_call: TRBJ2-1; clone_size: many; cdr3_aa: SVLPPMISYNEQF
v_call: TRBV7-9; j_call: TRBJ2-3; clone_size: few; cdr3_aa: ATNAGDTQY
v_call: TRBV12-3/TRBV12-4; j_call: TRBJ2-3; clone_size: many; cdr3_aa: ASSGSGGSTDTQY
v_call: TRBV5-1; j_call: TRBJ1-1; clone_size: NA; cdr3_aa: ASSSGIKNTEAF
v_call: TRBV29-1; j_call: TRBJ1-6; clone_size: many; cdr3_aa: SVKWTGDSPLH
v_call: TRBV20-1; j_call: TRBJ1-4; clone_size: few; cdr3_aa: SAAKPKSRDRNEKLF
v_call: TRBV4-2; j_call: TRBJ2-1; clone_size: few; cdr3_aa: ASSQVPGLADNEQF
v_call: TRBV5-1; j_call: TRBJ2-1; clone_size: many; cdr3_aa: ASSPTSGNNEQF
v_call: TRBV20-1; j_call: TRBJ2-1; clone_size: NA; cdr3_aa: SARTLSSGNLYNEQF
v_call: TRBV11-2; j_call: TRBJ2-5; clone_size: many; cdr3_aa: ASSHRQETQY
v_call: TRBV4-3; j_call: TRBJ2-7; clone_size: few; cdr3_aa: ASSQDLLAYEQY
v_call: TRBV20-1; j_call: TRBJ1-1; clone_size: few; cdr3_aa: SARDFGQGHTEAF
v_call: TRBV19; j_call: TRBJ1-2; clone_size: few; cdr3_aa: ASSKWTDPAGYGYT
v_call: TRBV18; j_call: TRBJ2-5; clone_size: few; cdr3_aa: ASSPGHGETQY
v_call: TRBV7-2; j_call: TRBJ1-6; clone_size: NA; cdr3_aa: ASSLNQGANSPLH
v_call: TRBV24-1; j_call: TRBJ2-3; clone_size: few; cdr3_aa: ATSSSATDTQY
v_call: TRBV3-1; j_call: TRBJ2-7; clone_size: few; cdr3_aa: ASSQVQREVL
v_call: TRBV5-1; j_call: TRBJ2-7; clone_size: NA; cdr3_aa: ASSSTPGLYEQY
v_call: TRBV12-3/TRBV12-4; j_call: TRBJ2-3; clone_size: many; cdr3_aa: ASSFRRYTDTQY
v_call: TRBV4-1; j_call: TRBJ1-1; clone_size: few; cdr3_aa: ASSSRTRAEAF
v_call: TRBV2; j_call: TRBJ2-7; clone_size: few; cdr3_aa: ASKSPGQGNSYEQY
v_call: TRBV11-2; j_call: TRBJ2-3; clone_size: few; cdr3_aa: ASSPLDPLDTQY
v_call: TRBV29-1; j_call: TRBJ2-7; clone_size: many; cdr3_aa: SVRQSGQSNEQY
v_call: TRBV10-3; j_call: TRBJ2-2; clone_size: few; cdr3_aa: AISETDRPTGELF
v_call: TRBV6-2/TRBV6-3; j_call: TRBJ2-1; clone_size: few; cdr3_aa: ASSHDRGRSYNEQF
v_call: TRBV4-1; j_call: TRBJ2-7; clone_size: NA; cdr3_aa: ASSPSVGLAGYEQY
v_call: TRBV29-1; j_call: TRBJ2-3; clone_size: NA; cdr3_aa: SVKSGGGSDTQY